This T cell receptor beta chain was identified during a study of blood T cell repertoires in COVID-19. At the level of the study: PBMCs, B-cell-depleted T cells, or T cells provided the cDNA or gDNA that made up the material.

Germline V gene sequence: CDR1 SGHTA, CDR2 FQGNSA. The CDR3 covers 15 residues. J was trimmed by 8 bases and V by 1 base; bases with no gene match: 8. Generated by immunoSEQ multiplex PCR, the TCRdb table keeps only in-frame clones and is missing some. The table lists over 110,000 clones, about 76% of them singletons. The chain is built from TRBV7-2 and TRBJ2-1; 7 nucleotides match TRBD1. The source of this sequence is a man aged 80 or over with acute or convalescent COVID-19. The sample consisted of peripheral blood. The CDR3 region has the DNA TGTGCCAGCAGCTTAGGACAGGGCCAGGGGTATGAGCAGTTCTTC. Translating it yields CASSLGQGQGYEQFF.